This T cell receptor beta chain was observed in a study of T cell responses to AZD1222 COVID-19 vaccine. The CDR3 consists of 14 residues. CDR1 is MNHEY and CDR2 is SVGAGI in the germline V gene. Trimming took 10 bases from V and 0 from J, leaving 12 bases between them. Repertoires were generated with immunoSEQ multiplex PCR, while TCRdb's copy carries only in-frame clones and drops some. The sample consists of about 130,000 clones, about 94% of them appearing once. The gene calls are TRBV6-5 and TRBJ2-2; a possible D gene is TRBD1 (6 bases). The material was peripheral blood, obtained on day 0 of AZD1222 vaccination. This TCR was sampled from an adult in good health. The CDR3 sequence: CATHRQANTGELFF. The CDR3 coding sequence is TGTGCCACCCACCGACAGGCGAACACCGGGGAGCTGTTTTTT.